These 21 T cell receptor beta chains originate from one sample sequenced in a study of shared clonotypes between healthy human individuals. TCRdb keeps only in-frame clones here, not all; method: immunoSEQ multiplex PCR. The sample records about 2.3 million clones, roughly 93% being singletons. The sequenced sample consisted of naive CD4+ T cells from PBMCs. The subset: CD45RA+ positively selected. The receptors originated from a man aged 18 to 35 in good health. Some clones in this sample may be carry-over from other donors' samples.

The chain links TRBV28 to TRBJ1-2; 12 positions match TRBD1. Looked up from germline, CDR1 is MDHEN and CDR2 is SYDVKM. After removal of 10 bases from V and 5 bases from J, the junction contained 8 bases not matched to a gene. CDR3 length: 14 amino acids. The CDR3 DNA follows: TGTGCCACCGGGACAGGGGGCGGTCATTATGGCTACACCTTC. Encoded protein: CATGTGGGHYGYTF.

The chain joins TRBV4-2 to TRBJ1-3, with 7 positions matching TRBD1. The CDR3 totals 17 residues. With V trimmed by 1 base and J by 1 base, 7 bases remained unmatched. Looked up from germline, CDR1 is LGHNA and CDR2 is YNFKEQ. For the CDR3, the DNA is TGTGCCAGCAGCCAAGTAGATGTCAGGGGGTCTGGAAACACCATATATTTT. This sequence encodes CASSQVDVRGSGNTIYF.

As regards this clone: Other DNA variants within this sample encode the same CDR3. The chain carries TRBV7-9 and TRBJ1-2; the D gene is possibly TRBD1 (5 bases). Germline-derived CDR1 and CDR2 are SEHNR and FQNEAQ (reference sequence). CDR3 size: 13 residues. Trimming cost V 3 bases and J 4 bases, with 9 bases left between them. The DNA of the CDR3 is TGTGCCAGCAGCTTTCCTGACAGCTATGGCTACACCTTC. Translating it yields CASSFPDSYGYTF.

The chain has TRBV27 and TRBJ1-4; maybe TRBD1 (6 bases). This CDR3 is built from 18 residues. Trimming took off 6 bases at V and 5 bases at J, with 25 bases between the two ends. Germline assignment: CDR1 MNHEY and CDR2 SMNVEV (reference sequence). The CDR3 loop reads CASRSRPGRQAGNEKLFF. The CDR3 DNA follows: TGTGCCAGCAGATCACGTCCCGGACGACAGGCTGGAAATGAAAAACTGTTTTTT.

This clone came up once. The chain joins TRBV9 to TRBJ1-2; 7 nucleotides match TRBD1. This CDR3 contains 14 residues. Germline CDR1 and CDR2: SGDLS and YYNGEE. V dropped 5 bases and J dropped 3; count of bases not matched to a gene: 7. CDR3 sequence reads: CASRDTGEDYGYTF. The CDR3, as DNA: TGTGCCAGCAGAGACACAGGGGAGGACTATGGCTACACCTTC.

CDR3 nucleotides: TGTGCCATCAGTGAGCAGGGTATTATCTCTGGGGCCAACGTCCTGACTTTC. Translation: CAISEQGIISGANVLTF. The rearrangement joins TRBV10-3 to TRBJ2-6; tentatively, D is TRBD1 (5 bases). From germline, CDR1 is ENHRY and CDR2 SYGVKD. The CDR3 is made up of 17 amino acids. V was pared by 2 bases and J by 0 bases, with 11 bases between.

The chain combines TRBV28 with TRBJ2-5; TRBD1 matches 10 bases. The CDR3 is 16 amino acids. Germline assignment: CDR1 MDHEN and CDR2 SYDVKM. With V trimmed by 5 bases and J by 5 bases, 11 bases remained unmatched. This CDR3 is CASSPLRDRGRETQYF. The CDR3 DNA reads as TGTGCCAGCAGTCCACTCCGGGACAGGGGTAGGGAGACCCAGTACTTC.

V is TRBV11-2 and J is TRBJ2-1; 14 bases are shared with TRBD2. The junction had 10 bases not matched to a gene; V was cut back by 0 bases and J by 6 bases. The CDR3 totals 19 residues. Germline-derived CDR1 and CDR2 are SGHAT and FQNNGV. The chain's CDR3 is CASSLEGGLAGVRGNEQFF. For the CDR3, the DNA is TGTGCCAGCAGCTTAGAGGGGGGACTAGCGGGAGTTCGTGGCAATGAGCAGTTCTTC. Full variable domain (remainder filled in from reference TRBV11-2 and TRBJ2-1): EAGVAQSPRYKIIEKRQSVAFWCNPISGHATLYWYQQILGQGPKLLIQFQNNGVVDDSQLPKDRFSAERLKGVDSTLKIQPAKLEDSAVYLCASSLEGGLAGVRGNEQFFGPGTRLTVL.

This chain connects TRBV6-6 to TRBJ2-7, with 9 bases matching TRBD2. CDR1 and CDR2 from the germline V gene are MNHNY and SVGAGI (reference sequence). Trimming removed 2 bases from V and 9 bases from J; junction bases left unmatched: 8. This CDR3 is built from 14 residues. The CDR3 nucleotides are TGTGCCAGCAGTTACCCCGGGACTAGCAGCGTGCAGTACTTC. As protein: CASSYPGTSSVQYF.

The V and J genes are TRBV4-3 and TRBJ2-7; TRBD2 aligns across 7 bases. The CDR3 covers 15 residues. The germline V gene encodes CDR1 LGHNA and CDR2 YSLEER. J lost 7 bases, V lost 0 bases, and 9 bases had no gene match. Here the CDR3 DNA reads TGCGCCAGCAGCCAAGAGGGGGGGGGAGCGGCAGAGCAGTACTTC. This translates into CASSQEGGGAAEQYF.

The chain is built from TRBV7-2 and TRBJ2-1; no firm D call. CDR1 and CDR2 from the germline V gene are SGHTA and FQGNSA. Deletions cut 0 bases from V and 10 bases from J, with 10 bases between. The CDR3 is 13 amino acids. The CDR3 loop reads CASSLASFGEQFF. The CDR3 bases are TGTGCCAGCAGCTTAGCTAGCTTTGGCGAGCAGTTCTTC.

This chain links TRBV28 with TRBJ1-5; 7 nucleotides agree with TRBD1. From germline, CDR1 is MDHEN and CDR2 SYDVKM. The CDR3 length is 18 residues. V shed 5 bases, J shed 2 bases, and the junction held 15 bases outside the gene matches. The CDR3 reads CASSDREARLKGNQPQHF. CDR3 nucleotides: TGTGCCAGCAGTGACAGGGAGGCCCGCCTTAAAGGCAATCAGCCCCAGCATTTT.

In regard to this clone: The sample carries other DNA sequences with the same CDR3. V is TRBV7-2 and J is TRBJ1-1, with a tentative D call TRBD1 (6 bases). The germline V and J ends were trimmed by 2 bases and 2 bases, with 9 bases remaining between them. Germline CDR1 reads SGHTA; CDR2 reads FQGNSA. The CDR3 contains 14 residues. In nucleotides, the CDR3 is TGTGCCAGCAGCTTATTAGGGGGTAACACTGAAGCTTTCTTT. Amino acid sequence: CASSLLGGNTEAFF. The full variable domain, in which reference TRBV7-2 and TRBJ1-1 provide the parts outside the CDR3, is GAGVSQSPSNKVTEKGKDVELRCDPISGHTALYWYRQSLGQGLEFLIYFQGNSAPDKSGLPSDRFSAERTGGSVSTLTIQRTQQEDSAVYLCASSLLGGNTEAFFGQGTRLTVV.

The chain recombines TRBV6-5 with TRBJ2-6; tentatively, D is TRBD2 (6 bases). The V end lost 8 bases, the J end lost 5 bases, and 16 bases lay between the germline ends. CDR3 length: 15 residues. Germline V gene data show CDR1 as MNHEY and CDR2 as SVGAGI. The CDR3 DNA is TGTGCCAGCGGAAGCGGCCGGGGGTGGGCCAACGTCCTGACTTTC. This codes for CASGSGRGWANVLTF.

This clone is a singleton in its sample. Other DNA variants within this sample encode the same CDR3. The chain links TRBV18 to TRBJ1-2, with D perhaps matching TRBD1 (6 bases). V shed 3 bases and J shed 1 base, with 9 bases lying between them. The CDR3 totals 14 residues. Germline V lookup: CDR1 KGHSH, CDR2 LQKENI. CDR3 in amino acids: CASSPGQINYGYTF. The CDR3 DNA reads TGTGCCAGCTCACCCGGACAGATTAACTATGGCTACACCTTC. Together with reference TRBV18 and TRBJ1-2, the CDR3 gives the full variable domain: NAGVMQNPRHLVRRRGQEARLRCSPMKGHSHVYWYRQLPEEGLKFMVYLQKENIIDESGMPKERFSAEFPKEGPSILRIQQVVRGDSAAYFCASSPGQINYGYTFGSGTRLTVV.

The chain joins TRBV7-3 to TRBJ2-3, with D uncertain. The germline V and J ends were trimmed by 1 base and 6 bases, with 5 bases remaining between them. The CDR3 totals 12 residues. From germline, CDR1 is SGHTA and CDR2 FQGTGA. CDR3 sequence (DNA): TGTGCCAGCAGCTTAAAGGGCGATACGCAGTATTTT. It yields the protein CASSLKGDTQYF.

The rearrangement joins TRBV9 to TRBJ2-2; 9 nucleotides align to TRBD2. Germline V gives CDR1 SGDLS, CDR2 YYNGEE. The CDR3 extends over 15 amino acids. Trimming cost V 4 bases and J 7 bases; bases outside gene matches: 8. The CDR3 spells CASSHVAGAVGELFF. DNA for the CDR3: TGTGCCAGCAGCCACGTAGCGGGAGCGGTCGGGGAGCTGTTTTTT.

The chain carries TRBV7-9 and TRBJ2-5; D is unclear. The CDR3 totals 13 residues. Germline loops: CDR1 SEHNR, CDR2 FQNEAQ (reference sequence). V gave up 5 bases and J gave up 5 bases, with 12 bases separating them. CDR3: CASSPRSPETQYF. The CDR3 DNA reads TGTGCCAGCAGCCCGAGAAGCCCCGAGACCCAGTACTTC.

This clone has just one count. In DNA, the CDR3 is TGCAGCGTTGAAGTTTCGGGGGTCTACGAGCAGTACTTC. This codes for CSVEVSGVYEQYF. J is TRBJ2-7 and V is TRBV29-1, with D possibly being TRBD2 (6 bases). Germline loops: CDR1 SQVTM, CDR2 ANQGSEA. There are 13 residues in the CDR3. V was pared by 1 base and J by 3 bases, with 10 bases between.

The chain carries TRBV28 and TRBJ2-5; D is undetermined. V dropped 6 bases and J dropped 9 bases, with 14 bases sitting between them. Germline-derived CDR1 and CDR2 are MDHEN and SYDVKM. The CDR3 is 12 residues long. CDR3: CASSLARPAQYF. The CDR3 DNA follows: TGTGCCAGCAGCCTCGCCCGACCAGCCCAGTACTTC.

The chain joins TRBV5-1 to TRBJ1-2; D remains unclear. This CDR3 region has 15 residues. With 1 base removed from V and 1 base from J, the gap between germline ends came to 11 bases. Germline V gene data show CDR1 as SGHRS and CDR2 as YFSETQ. CDR3: CASSLMSGNNYGYTF. The CDR3 DNA sequence: TGCGCCAGCAGCTTGATGTCAGGAAATAACTATGGCTACACCTTC.